The 26 T cell receptor beta chains listed next were all sequenced from one sample in a study of T cells in Graves' hyperthyroidism and ophthalmopathy. Researchers amplified the TCR beta CDR3 regions from RNA transcripts. The HTBI primer set drove a first-round RT-PCR of the TCR CDR3. TCRdb recomputed calls from the multiplex PCR reads with MiXCR, one row per CDR3 protein. Of under 400,000 distinct CDR3 sequences listed, just under 25% are singletons. Source material: blood. The receptors derive from a man in his forties or fifties with Graves' hyperthyroidism.

To note about this clonotype: Given a much more abundant clone one base away, this may be a read error. This rearrangement joins TRBV11-3 to TRBJ2-7; D may match TRBD1 or TRBD2 (6 bases each). This CDR3 spans 17 amino acids. Germline V gives CDR1 SGHNT, CDR2 YENEEA. Trimming removed 1 base from V and 7 bases from J, with 23 bases in between. The CDR3 loop reads CASSLGAGQHGSNEQYF. The CDR3, as DNA: TGTGCCAGCAGCTTAGGGGCGGGACAACATGGGTCGAATGAGCAGTACTTC.

The V call is TRBV27, the J call TRBJ1-1; 10 nucleotides match TRBD1. The ends lost 5 bases at V and 3 bases at J; junction bases unmatched: 3. The germline V gene encodes CDR1 MNHEY and CDR2 SMNVEV (reference sequence). CDR3 size: 14 residues. Here the CDR3 reads CASSTGQGDTEAFF. In DNA, the CDR3 is TGTGCCAGCAGTACCGGACAGGGGGACACTGAAGCTTTCTTT.

In its sample, this clonotype was seen a few times. The chain carries TRBV10-1 and TRBJ2-1; 7 bases match TRBD1. The CDR3 runs to 17 residues. Germline loops: CDR1 WNHNN, CDR2 SYGVQD (reference sequence). The trim removed 3 bases at V and 2 bases at J, leaving 10 bases unmatched. CDR3 DNA sequence: TGCGCCAGCAGTGATAGGAAGGGGGCCGGACCCTACAATGAGCAGTTCTTC. Translating it yields CASSDRKGAGPYNEQFF.

The sample holds a few counts of this clonotype. The CDR3 region has the DNA TGTGCTAGTGGTTTAGGGAGTCCTGAGCAGTTCTTC. Amino acids: CASGLGSPEQFF. The rearrangement joins TRBV12-5 to TRBJ2-1; possible D gene TRBD2, 5 bases. CDR1 LGHNT and CDR2 FRNRAP come from the germline V gene. The CDR3 covers 12 residues. Trimming stripped 3 bases from V and 9 bases from J, with 9 bases between.

This clonotype was recorded at least ten times. This rearrangement joins TRBV6-1 to TRBJ2-7, with TRBD1 as a possible D gene (6 bases). Germline V lookup: CDR1 MNHNS, CDR2 SASEGT. This CDR3 has 12 residues. The ends were cut back, 10 bases at V and 3 bases at J, with 13 bases in the middle. The CDR3 is CATSGTHYEQYF. CDR3 DNA sequence: TGTGCCACTTCGGGGACACACTACGAGCAGTACTTC.

The chain combines TRBV12-3 or TRBV12-4 with TRBJ1-1, with 10 nucleotides matching TRBD1. The CDR3 is 13 amino acids. J was trimmed by 11 bases and V by 5 bases; bases with no gene match: 8. The CDR3 nucleotides are TGTGCCAGCAGTCCCGGGACAGGGGTTGGGGCTTTCTTT. It is translated as CASSPGTGVGAFF.

J is TRBJ1-2 and V is TRBV5-1; 11 bases are a match to TRBD1. The length of the CDR3 is 16 residues. V was pared by 0 bases and J by 4 bases, with 5 bases of the junction left unmatched. The germline V gene has CDR1 SGHRS and CDR2 YFSETQ. The CDR3 spells CASSLAPGQGVYGYTF. The CDR3 DNA reads as TGCGCCAGCAGCTTGGCCCCGGGACAGGGGGTCTATGGCTACACCTTC. The full variable domain, completed using reference TRBV5-1 and TRBJ1-2, is KAGVTQTPRYLIKTRGQQVTLSCSPISGHRSVSWYQQTPGQGLQFLFEYFSETQRNKGNFPGRFSGRQFSNSRSEMNVSTLELGDSALYLCASSLAPGQGVYGYTFGSGTRLTVV.

This clonotype was seen ten or more times. The V and J genes are TRBV12-3 or TRBV12-4 and TRBJ1-1; D is unclear. CDR3 size: 13 residues. V dropped 5 bases and J dropped 0 bases, with 7 bases sitting between them. The CDR3 protein is CASSSAVNTEAFF. CDR3 coding DNA: TGTGCCAGCAGTAGTGCGGTGAACACTGAAGCTTTCTTT.

The rearrangement joins TRBV12-3 or TRBV12-4 to TRBJ1-3, with 9 bases that match TRBD1. Losses at the gene ends were 9 bases for V and 3 bases for J; bases not matched to a gene: 6. The CDR3 spans 14 residues. CDR3 nucleotide sequence: TGTGCCAGTAAGGACAGGGGTTTTGGAAACACCATATATTTT. This sequence encodes CASKDRGFGNTIYF.

V is TRBV4-1 and J is TRBJ2-3; either TRBD1 or TRBD2 may fit D (6 bases each). The length of the CDR3 is 16 residues. The germline V gene has CDR1 MGHRA and CDR2 YSYEKL. The V gene lost 0 bases and the J gene lost 4 bases, with 14 bases spanning the gap. The CDR3 region is CASSQDFGGLADTQYF. The CDR3 DNA follows: TGCGCCAGCAGCCAAGATTTTGGGGGGCTGGCAGATACGCAGTATTTT.

This clonotype was picked up a small number of times. The genes are TRBV7-2 and TRBJ2-3; 8 bases map to TRBD2. The CDR3 loop spans 15 amino acids. With 3 bases clipped from V and 3 bases from J, the junction kept 5 bases outside the gene matches. Germline assignment: CDR1 SGHTA and CDR2 FQGNSA. This CDR3 reads CASSFDGRETDTQYF. The CDR3, as DNA: TGTGCCAGCAGCTTTGACGGGAGGGAGACAGATACGCAGTATTTT. The variable domain in full, with the rest retrieved from reference TRBV7-2 and TRBJ2-3, is GAGVSQSPSNKVTEKGKDVELRCDPISGHTALYWYRQSLGQGLEFLIYFQGNSAPDKSGLPSDRFSAERTGGSVSTLTIQRTQQEDSAVYLCASSFDGRETDTQYFGPGTRLTVL.

V usage is TRBV29-1 and J usage is TRBJ2-7; the D is unclear. Germline values: CDR1 SQVTM, CDR2 ANQGSEA. This CDR3 is built from 14 residues. Trimming took 4 bases from V and 4 from J, leaving 17 bases between them. DNA for the CDR3: TGCAGCGTTGTCCGGCTGCGAGGTCGTTACGAGCAGTACTTC. Translated: CSVVRLRGRYEQYF.

A few counts support this clonotype. The chain joins TRBV20-1 to TRBJ2-1, with 9 bases matching TRBD1. The CDR3 has 15 amino acids. The J segment lost 7 bases and the V segment lost 6 bases, leaving 13 bases of the junction unmatched. Germline CDR1 DFQATT, CDR2 SNEGSKA (reference sequence). The CDR3, as DNA: TGCAGTGCGTGGGGCCGGGACAGGGTGTGGAATGAGCAGTTCTTC. Amino acids: CSAWGRDRVWNEQFF.

This clonotype was detected many times. The V and J genes are TRBV29-1 and TRBJ1-1; perhaps TRBD1 as D (5 bases). Deletions cut 6 bases from V and 5 bases from J, with 19 bases between. Per germline, CDR1 SQVTM and CDR2 ANQGSEA. The CDR3 totals 14 residues. This chain's CDR3 is CSVASGPGGTEAFF. CDR3 DNA: TGCAGCGTCGCTTCGGGACCCGGGGGGACTGAAGCTTTCTTT.

This clonotype was observed at least ten times. The rearrangement uses TRBV27 and TRBJ2-3, with 8 nucleotides matching TRBD2. This CDR3 region has 15 residues. The V gene's germline CDR1 is MNHEY and CDR2 SMNVEV (reference sequence). Trimming cost V 3 bases and J 1 base; bases outside gene matches: 3. The CDR3 loop reads CASSFGTRRTDTQYF. The CDR3 DNA is TGTGCCAGCAGTTTTGGGACTAGACGCACAGATACGCAGTATTTT.

This clonotype was counted a few times. The chain joins TRBV5-1 to TRBJ2-7; D remains unclear. Trimming removed 2 bases from V and 4 bases from J, with 13 bases in between. CDR1 is SGHRS and CDR2 is YFSETQ in the germline V gene. The CDR3 has 14 residues. In DNA form, the CDR3 reads TGCGCCAGCAGCTTTGGGTCCCCCATGTACGAGCAGTACTTC. Protein: CASSFGSPMYEQYF. The full variable domain, its missing parts supplied by reference TRBV5-1 and TRBJ2-7, is KAGVTQTPRYLIKTRGQQVTLSCSPISGHRSVSWYQQTPGQGLQFLFEYFSETQRNKGNFPGRFSGRQFSNSRSEMNVSTLELGDSALYLCASSFGSPMYEQYFGPGTRLTVT.

The chain employs TRBV9 and TRBJ1-2; a possible D gene is TRBD1 (6 bases). In germline, CDR1 is SGDLS, CDR2 YYNGEE. The ends were cut back, 3 bases at V and 5 bases at J, with 17 bases in the middle. The CDR3 extends over 15 amino acids. The CDR3 sequence: CASSGKPDSPYGYTF. The CDR3 coding sequence is TGTGCCAGCAGCGGAAAACCGGACAGTCCTTATGGCTACACCTTC.

This clonotype came up a few times. The chain links TRBV20-1 to TRBJ2-1, with 7 bases aligning to TRBD2. This CDR3 contains 15 residues. The junction had 7 bases not matched to a gene; V was cut back by 2 bases and J by 3 bases. Germline lookup yields CDR1 DFQATT and CDR2 SNEGSKA (reference sequence). This CDR3 is CSARPLAEHYNEQFF. CDR3 nucleotide sequence: TGCAGTGCTAGACCTCTAGCGGAGCACTACAATGAGCAGTTCTTC.

This rearrangement joins TRBV6-2 or TRBV6-3 to TRBJ2-4, with unresolved D. Germline-derived CDR1 and CDR2 are MNHEY and SVGEGT. The length of the CDR3 is 12 residues. V lost 8 bases and J 3 bases, leaving 8 bases between the germline ends. The CDR3 protein is CASRIGKNIQYF. Written as DNA, the CDR3 is TGTGCCAGCCGAATCGGCAAAAACATTCAGTACTTC.

The chain carries TRBV15 and TRBJ2-3; TRBD2 is a possible D gene (5 bases). V dropped 6 bases and J dropped 2 bases, with 12 bases sitting between them. The CDR3 spans 14 residues. Germline V gene lookup returns CDR1 LNHNV and CDR2 YYDKDF (reference sequence). For the CDR3, the DNA is TGTGCCACCAGAGCGGACGGAGACACAGATACGCAGTATTTT. This codes for CATRADGDTDTQYF.

In its sample, this clonotype was seen many times. The V and J genes are TRBV12-3 or TRBV12-4 and TRBJ1-1; D is perhaps TRBD1 (5 bases). The CDR3 is 13 amino acids. The germline V and J ends were trimmed by 3 bases and 4 bases, with 9 bases remaining between them. The CDR3 protein is CASSFDRFTEAFF. CDR3 nucleotide sequence: TGTGCCAGCAGTTTTGACAGATTCACTGAAGCTTTCTTT.

A single count supports this clonotype. CDR3 nucleotides: TGTGCCAGCAGCCAAGATGGAAGGGGACCGCTGTTCTTC. Translating gives CASSQDGRGPLFF. This sequence joins TRBV5-6 and TRBJ2-1; tentatively, D is TRBD1 or TRBD2 (5 bases each). Germline CDR1 SGHDT, CDR2 YYEEEE. V lost 4 bases, J lost 15 bases, and 20 bases lay in between. The CDR3 runs to 13 residues. The full variable domain, completed using reference TRBV5-6 and TRBJ2-1, is DAGVTQSPTHLIKTRGQQVTLRCSPKSGHDTVSWYQQALGQGPQFIFQYYEEEERQRGNFPDRFSGHQFPNYSSELNVNALLLGDSALYLCASSQDGRGPLFFGPGTRLTVL.

The chain links TRBV27 to TRBJ2-7; D might be TRBD1 (6 bases). V was shortened by 5 bases and J by 6 bases, with 17 bases between the two germline ends. The CDR3 spans 14 residues. Germline V gene sequence: CDR1 MNHEY, CDR2 SMNVEV (reference sequence). The CDR3 coding sequence is TGTGCCAGCAGTCCTACGACAGGACCAGGCGAGCAGTACTTC. It codes for CASSPTTGPGEQYF.

This chain joins TRBV14 and TRBJ1-2; D is unclear. Germline lookup yields CDR1 SGHDN and CDR2 FVKESK. The V gene lost 1 base and the J gene lost 4 bases, with 7 bases spanning the gap. The CDR3 covers 13 residues. For the CDR3, the DNA is TGTGCCAGCAGCCAAGGTCCGGTCTATGGCTACACCTTC. Translation gives CASSQGPVYGYTF.

This clonotype was recorded a few times. The rearrangement uses TRBV6-6 and TRBJ1-2; D is ambiguous. Trimming shortened V by 2 bases and J by 5 bases, and 15 bases separated the two germline ends. The germline V gene encodes CDR1 MNHNY and CDR2 SVGAGI (reference sequence). The CDR3 loop spans 15 amino acids. The DNA of the CDR3 is TGTGCCAGCAGTTACGGGAATCGCGGAGTTTATGGCTACACCTTC. This sequence encodes CASSYGNRGVYGYTF.

The table lists this clonotype with many counts. V and J are TRBV7-8 and TRBJ2-1, with 13 bases identical to TRBD2. Germline CDR1 and CDR2: SGHVS and FQNEAQ. The CDR3 spans 15 residues. J gave up 6 bases and V 5 bases, and 4 bases lay outside the gene matches. CDR3 DNA sequence: TGTGCCAGCAGCACAACTAGCGGGAGGGCCAATGAGCAGTTCTTC. As protein: CASSTTSGRANEQFF.